The present entry profiles one TCR beta chain with its context. With V trimmed by 2 bases and J by 4 bases, 7 bases remained unmatched. This CDR3 is built from 18 residues. Germline-derived CDR1 and CDR2 are LNHNV and YYDKDF (reference sequence). Some clones are missing from TCRdb's copy, which holds only in-frame ones; the method was immunoSEQ multiplex PCR. This repertoire shows a few hundred thousand clones, approximately 87% found once; its top ten account for around 4.5%. This sample is drawn from a study of blood T cell repertoires in COVID-19. Study information: Some COVID-19 samples were acute and others convalescent; all came from the United States, Italy and Spain. PBMCs, B-cell-depleted T cells, or T cells were the source of the cDNA or gDNA that made up the material.

The receptor was derived from a man aged 55 to 70 who had recovered from COVID-19. The chain links TRBV15 to TRBJ2-3; 15 nucleotides match TRBD2. The sample consisted of peripheral blood. The CDR3 reads CATSRTRTSGGASDTQYF. CDR3 nucleotides: TGTGCCACCAGCAGAACAAGGACTAGCGGGGGGGCCTCAGATACGCAGTATTTT.